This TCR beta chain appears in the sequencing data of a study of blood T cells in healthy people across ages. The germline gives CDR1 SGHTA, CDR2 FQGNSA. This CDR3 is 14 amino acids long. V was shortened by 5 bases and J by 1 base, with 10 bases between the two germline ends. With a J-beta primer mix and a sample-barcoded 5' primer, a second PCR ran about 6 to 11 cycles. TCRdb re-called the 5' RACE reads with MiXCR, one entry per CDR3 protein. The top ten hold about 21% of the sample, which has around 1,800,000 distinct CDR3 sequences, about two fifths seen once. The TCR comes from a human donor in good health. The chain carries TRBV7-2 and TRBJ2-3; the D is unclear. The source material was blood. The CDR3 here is CASSTGPGTDTQYF. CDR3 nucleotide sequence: TGTGCCAGCAGCACCGGACCCGGCACAGATACGCAGTATTTT. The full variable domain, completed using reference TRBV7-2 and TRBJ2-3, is GAGVSQSPSNKVTEKGKDVELRCDPISGHTALYWYRQSLGQGLEFLIYFQGNSAPDKSGLPSDRFSAERTGGSVSTLTIQRTQQEDSAVYLCASSTGPGTDTQYFGPGTRLTVL.